This entry is about one TCR beta chain. The antigen is undetermined. The V and J ends lost 0 bases and 3 bases respectively, with 14 bases between them. Germline CDR1 reads MNHEY; CDR2 reads SVGAGI. This CDR3 region has 16 residues. Profiled with immunoSEQ multiplex PCR; TCRdb holds only in-frame clones, not every one. The table records around 15,000 clones, approximately 70% of them present only once. This sample was included in a study of graft-versus-host responses after intestinal transplantation. The overall study: Each recipient received a multivisceral, liver-intestinal, or isolated intestinal graft. The study gave all recipients anti-thymocyte globulin induction, then tacrolimus and steroids for approximately three years. Study results and caveats: Declining HvG levels early post-transplant were linked to peak circulating GvH clone levels.

Lymphocytes from graft epithelium and lamina propria were isolated. Here the sequenced sample was ileum tissue, taken around 98 weeks after intestinal transplantation. The sequence was obtained from a human patient who received an intestinal transplant, so some T cells may come from the graft donor. The chain is built from TRBV6-5 and TRBJ1-1; tentative D call: TRBD1 (5 bases). The CDR3 nucleotides are TGTGCCAGCAGTTACTCGTGGGTCTGGGGGGACACTGAAGCTTTCTTT. This codes for CASSYSWVWGDTEAFF.